The next 2 T cell receptor beta chains were all read from a single sample in a study of shared T cell receptors in the human thymus. Using immunoSEQ multiplex PCR, the repertoire was profiled, and TCRdb retains in-frame clones only, with some absent. The table includes approximately 400,000 clones, around 95% detected once. The source material was thymocytes. These receptors were taken from a human donor.

The chain carries TRBV10-1 and TRBJ2-3, with 7 positions matching TRBD2. CDR1 and CDR2 (germline): WNHNN, SYGVQD (reference sequence). The CDR3 totals 16 residues. V lost 1 base and J lost 2; bases outside the gene matches: 6. The DNA of the CDR3 is TGCGCCAGCAGTGAGTTGCCGGGACTACTCACAGATACGCAGTATTTT. It specifies CASSELPGLLTDTQYF.

This chain links TRBV5-6 with TRBJ2-3, with 11 bases that match TRBD2. This CDR3 is built from 17 residues. The germline CDR1 and CDR2 sequences are SGHDT and YYEEEE. The V gene end was trimmed by 4 bases and the J gene end by 0 bases; junction bases not matched to a gene: 7. The CDR3 protein is CASSLLAGGISTDTQYF. CDR3 sequence (DNA): TGTGCCAGCAGCCTTCTAGCGGGAGGAATTAGCACAGATACGCAGTATTTT.